This T cell receptor beta chain appears in the sequencing data of a study of beta chain features in type 1 diabetes. Trimming removed 3 bases at V and 2 bases at J, with 11 bases between. Germline assignment: CDR1 MDHEN and CDR2 SYDVKM. The CDR3 loop spans 14 amino acids. This clone has a handful of counts. The authors reverse transcribed all of the isolated RNA, so sequencing captured expressed TCRB transcripts. The assay was immunoSEQ multiplex PCR, and TCRdb's table has in-frame clones only and misses some. The sample lists just over 600,000 clones; around 16% were seen once. The sequenced sample was naive CD4+ T cells from blood. The rearrangement uses TRBV28 and TRBJ2-7; the D gene is possibly TRBD1 (5 bases). This clonotype was sampled from a young man in good health. CDR3 bases: TGTGCCAGCAGTTTTAGTGACAGCACCTACGAGCAGTACTTC. Its translation is CASSFSDSTYEQYF.